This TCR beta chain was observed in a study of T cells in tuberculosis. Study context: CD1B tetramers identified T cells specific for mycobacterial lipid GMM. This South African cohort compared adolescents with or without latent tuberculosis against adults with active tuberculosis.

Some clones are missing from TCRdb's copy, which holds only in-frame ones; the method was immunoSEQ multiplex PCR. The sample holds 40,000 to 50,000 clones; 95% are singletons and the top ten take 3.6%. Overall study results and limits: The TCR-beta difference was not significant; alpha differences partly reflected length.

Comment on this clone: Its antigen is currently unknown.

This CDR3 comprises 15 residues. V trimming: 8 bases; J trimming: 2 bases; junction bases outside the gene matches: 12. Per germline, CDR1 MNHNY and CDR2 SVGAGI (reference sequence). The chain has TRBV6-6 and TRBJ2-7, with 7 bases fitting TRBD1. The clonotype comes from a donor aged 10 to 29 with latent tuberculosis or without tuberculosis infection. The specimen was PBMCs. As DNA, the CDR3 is TGTGCCAGCGGACTGTGGGACAGACTACCCTACGAGCAGTACTTC. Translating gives CASGLWDRLPYEQYF.